Each of the 7 T cell receptor beta chains below was sequenced from the same sample in a study of OX40 agonist ivuxolimab in advanced cancers. Data came from immunoSEQ multiplex PCR; TCRdb stores just in-frame clones and leaves some out. The sample records about 96,000 clones, about 84% being singletons. The sample consisted of CD4+ or CD8+ T cells sorted from blood, taken in a trial of the OX40 agonist ivuxolimab. The source of these receptors is an adult with an advanced solid tumor such as melanoma, head and neck, liver or kidney cancer.

The chain is built from TRBV14 and TRBJ1-4, with a possible D match to TRBD1 (5 bases). The germline V gene has CDR1 SGHDN and CDR2 FVKESK. The CDR3 has 15 residues. V dropped 4 bases and J dropped 8 bases, with 17 bases sitting between them. The CDR3 is CASSLSGGVNEKLFF. In nucleotides, the CDR3 is TGTGCCAGCAGCCTATCAGGAGGGGTAAACGAAAAACTGTTTTTT.

The V and J genes are TRBV19 and TRBJ2-1; a weak D match, TRBD1 (6 bases). The CDR3 spans 13 residues. V was cut by 3 bases and J by 10 bases, with 13 bases left in between. Germline CDR1 and CDR2: LNHDA and SQIVND (reference sequence). The CDR3 region is CASSMNREREQFF. The CDR3 DNA reads TGTGCCAGTAGTATGAACAGGGAAAGGGAGCAGTTCTTC.

This sequence joins TRBV18 and TRBJ2-7, with 7 bases identical to TRBD2. This CDR3 has 14 residues. The V gene end was trimmed by 5 bases and the J gene end by 2 bases; junction bases not matched to a gene: 6. Germline V gives CDR1 KGHSH, CDR2 LQKENI. This chain's CDR3 is CASSGRERTYEQYF. For the CDR3, the DNA is TGTGCCAGCTCAGGGCGGGAGAGGACCTACGAGCAGTACTTC.

V and J are TRBV9 and TRBJ2-1; 8 nucleotides match TRBD2. Germline-derived CDR1 and CDR2 are SGDLS and YYNGEE. Trimming at V came to 4 bases and at J to 4 bases, leaving 7 bases not matched to a gene. CDR3 size: 15 residues. The CDR3 region is CASSISGSTYNEQFF. CDR3 DNA sequence: TGTGCCAGCAGCATCAGCGGGAGTACGTACAATGAGCAGTTCTTC.

This chain connects TRBV9 to TRBJ2-7, with a weak D call TRBD1 (5 bases). The CDR3 has 15 amino acids. V dropped 4 bases and J dropped 0 bases, with 14 bases sitting between them. Germline assignment: CDR1 SGDLS and CDR2 YYNGEE. CDR3 DNA sequence: TGTGCCAGCAGCCCTGGGATACAGGCCTCCTACGAGCAGTACTTC. Protein: CASSPGIQASYEQYF.

This chain links TRBV5-1 with TRBJ2-3; 12 bases are a match to TRBD2. Germline V gene data show CDR1 as SGHRS and CDR2 as YFSETQ. Germline trimming cut 9 bases from V and 3 bases from J; bases unmatched to any gene: 5. The CDR3 runs to 14 residues. CDR3 in amino acids: CATRLAGVTDTQYF. Written as DNA, the CDR3 is TGCGCCACCAGACTAGCGGGAGTGACAGATACGCAGTATTTT.

This clone has a single count. This chain joins TRBV10-3 and TRBJ2-3, with TRBD2 identical over 9 bases. Germline-derived CDR1 and CDR2 are ENHRY and SYGVKD. V lost 3 bases, J lost 5 bases, and 12 bases stayed unmatched. The CDR3 is 17 amino acids. The CDR3 sequence is CAISDFGAGGPGDTQYF. CDR3 nucleotides: TGTGCCATCAGTGACTTTGGTGCGGGAGGGCCTGGAGATACGCAGTATTTT.